This T cell receptor beta chain was obtained from a study of T-cell memory formation after mild COVID-19 (dated by TCRdb to about 2021). For the study in its entirety: Most TCR sequence clusters were specific to one of the two donors. The cohort comprised two young, previously healthy adult volunteers, one female and one male. In two donors, T-cell clones that expanded and contracted after mild COVID-19 were followed by sequencing TCRalpha and TCRbeta repertoires longitudinally.

Ficoll-Paque density gradient centrifugation was the method used to isolate PBMCs. In the case of this clonotype: Its antigen remains unidentified. No much larger clonotype is one base removed from it; base qualities were not supplied.

From its cysteine to its phenylalanine, the CDR3 spans 14 amino acids. The read is trimmed to its CDR3 DNA, 42 bases read in frame from base 1. From the germline V gene, CDR1 is KGHDR and CDR2 is SFDVKD. Here V drops 7 bases and J drops 14 bases, and the junction holds 18 bases not matched to any gene. The paper as a whole reports these results and caveats: Contracting CD4+ clones were found mainly in CM and EM memory subsets, while CD8+ clones were enriched in EMRA. Clones contracting from day 15 to 85 had balanced CD4/CD8 phenotypes, while a second wave expanding from day 15 to 37 was biased towards CD4+. Only a couple of mild cases were covered in the study, and larger cohorts including severe cases with pre-infection samples were considered necessary. SARS-CoV-2 specificity was not confirmed for the second-wave clones peaking on day 37. Some responding clones were detected in pre-infection memory, suggesting pre-existing cross-reactive memory T cells joined the SARS-CoV-2 response.

The instrument given in TCRdb is Illumina NovaSeq 6000. Using 5'RACE with constant-segment primers, TCRalpha and TCRbeta cDNA libraries were constructed, with sample barcodes and unique molecular identifiers added in the process. RNA was extracted from every sample with Trizol reagent. Amplification of the libraries took two PCR steps, and the second step added a second sample barcode plus Illumina TruSeq adapters. The libraries were sequenced on an Illumina NovaSeq using 2 x 150 bp paired-end reads. As for the authors' bioinformatics: Reads were demultiplexed and collapsed into UMI-guided consensus sequences with migec v1.2.7. Using mixcr v2.1.11, UMI consensuses were aligned to TRA and TRB V and J templates and then assembled into clonotypes. Expanded or contracted clonotypes were those called significant by both edgeR and NoisET, with noise models trained on biological replicates. For edgeR calls, a false discovery rate-adjusted p below 0.01 and a log2 fold-change threshold of 1 were applied. As an exploratory analysis of dynamics, PCA with hierarchical clustering was applied to max-normalized trajectories of the 1000 most abundant clonotypes. Separately sequenced CD4+ and CD8+ repertoires were used to assign a CD4 or CD8 phenotype to each responding clone. The public sequencing data were trimmed at Q25 with fastp and processed into clonotypes with MiXCR by TCRdb, which kept only in-frame beta chains. For every CDR3 protein sequence, its rows merge into one entry that carries the most common genes and DNA. TCRdb's processing, not the study's, gives the V and J calls here. The sample table records about 170,000 distinct CDR3 sequences; 13% of these occur just once. The leading ten clones occupy approximately 3.6% of the sample.

Sequenced material: PBMCs or a T cell subset sorted from them (not recorded which). The receptor was isolated from a man between 18 and 35 years old who had mild COVID-19 (a few samples of this study predate the infection). The sample titles of this study are shuffled in the database, so cell type and time point are left out; the donor was told from shared clones. Recombination joined TRBV24-1 with TRBJ1-1, with 7 central nucleotides matching TRBD1. The base sequence is TGTGCCACCAGACAAACCGAAAACAGGGGCCCGGCCTTCTTT. The resulting protein is CATRQTENRGPAFF.